The source of this T cell receptor beta chain is a study of blood T cell repertoires in COVID-19. Study as a whole: Acute and convalescent COVID-19 specimens originated in the United States, Italy and Spain. Sources were T cells, B-cell-depleted T cells, or PBMCs; the material itself was cDNA or gDNA.

V lost 1 base to trimming and J lost 0 bases; unmatched junction nucleotides: 2. The CDR3 runs 15 residues. The germline V gene encodes CDR1 SGHDN and CDR2 FVKESK. Original analysis: Amplification with reference gene primers provided the estimates of nucleated cell counts. The method was immunoSEQ multiplex PCR; TCRdb's version includes in-frame clones alone and lacks a portion of them. The D gene and trimming were derived from the DNA, and the V and J assignments and clone size from that table. The data hold about 140,000 clones, with more than 60% observed a single time. This receptor was identified in a woman aged 45-60 years with active or convalescent COVID-19. Sequenced: peripheral blood. V usage is TRBV14 and J usage is TRBJ1-1; 7 bases align to TRBD1. CDR3 DNA sequence: TGTGCCAGCAGCCAAGTTACAGGGGTGAACACTGAAGCTTTCTTT. Translating it yields CASSQVTGVNTEAFF.